These 4 T cell receptor beta chains originate from one sample sequenced in a study of blood T cell repertoires in COVID-19. Generated by immunoSEQ multiplex PCR, the TCRdb table keeps only in-frame clones and is missing some. The sample holds some 100,000 clones, about four fifths seen once. Material for sequencing was peripheral blood. All receptors come from a man aged 50 to 59 with active or convalescent COVID-19.

V gene TRBV2 combines with J gene TRBJ1-6; TRBD1 matches at 10 bases. Germline lookup yields CDR1 SNHLY and CDR2 FYNNEI. V lost 3 bases and J lost 7; bases outside the gene matches: 3. The CDR3 totals 15 residues. CDR3 protein: CASSDSGQGNSPLHF. The CDR3 DNA follows: TGTGCCAGCAGTGATTCGGGACAGGGGAATTCACCCCTCCACTTT.

The genes are TRBV7-2 and TRBJ2-3; 9 bases line up with TRBD2. V lost 8 bases, J lost 6 bases, and 6 bases stayed unmatched. CDR1 is SGHTA, CDR2 FQGNSA, per germline. The CDR3 has 13 amino acids. This CDR3 is CASQGGGADTQYF. As DNA, the CDR3 is TGTGCCAGCCAGGGCGGGGGGGCCGATACGCAGTATTTT.

V gene TRBV5-1 combines with J gene TRBJ1-1; D unresolved. The CDR3 is 14 amino acids. In germline, CDR1 is SGHRS, CDR2 YFSETQ. The V gene lost 5 bases and the J gene lost 3 bases, with 14 bases spanning the gap. The chain's CDR3 is CASSSGDEDTEAFF. CDR3 bases: TGCGCCAGCAGTTCGGGAGACGAGGACACTGAAGCTTTCTTT. The full variable domain, its missing parts supplied by reference TRBV5-1 and TRBJ1-1, is KAGVTQTPRYLIKTRGQQVTLSCSPISGHRSVSWYQQTPGQGLQFLFEYFSETQRNKGNFPGRFSGRQFSNSRSEMNVSTLELGDSALYLCASSSGDEDTEAFFGQGTRLTVV.

The chain is built from TRBV6-6 and TRBJ2-7; 9 bases match TRBD1. The CDR3 extends over 13 amino acids. Germline CDR1 MNHNY, CDR2 SVGAGI (reference sequence). After removal of 3 bases from V and 6 bases from J, the junction contained 3 bases not matched to a gene. CDR3 loop: CASSYRQGGEQYV. The CDR3 DNA sequence: TGTGCCAGCAGTTATAGACAGGGGGGCGAGCAGTACGTC.